The clone carrying this T cell receptor (beta chain) was seen more than once but under ten times. Its antigen remains unknown. The collection from each donor was one heparinised blood draw averaging roughly 100 mL. The authors sorted CD4+ naive, central memory, regulatory and stem cell-like memory cells via CD45RO/CCR7/CD25/CD127/CD95/CD27. J gave up 2 bases and V 1 base, and 6 bases lay outside the gene matches. The CDR3 consists of 16 residues. The V gene's germline CDR1 is SGHAT and CDR2 FQNNGV. The isolated RNA, all of it, was reverse transcribed, so expressed TCRB transcripts were what got sequenced. Produced via immunoSEQ multiplex PCR; TCRdb's table is partial and in-frame only. Counted here are roughly 380,000 clones, 15% to 20% occurring once; the ten biggest clones make up 0.044%. The record originates from a study of beta chain features in type 1 diabetes. General study findings and limits: A closer apparent resemblance between naive, central memory and Treg TCRB repertoires was seen in patients than in healthy donors. Short templates might get an advantage during PCR, and this would be equal in patients and controls.

Material: naive CD4+ T cells from blood. The J gene is TRBJ2-3, the V gene TRBV11-2; 7 positions match TRBD2. The clonotype originates from a woman aged 18-30 years in good health. CDR3 in DNA: TGTGCCAGCAGCTTAGGGCGAGCGGGGTTCACAGATACGCAGTATTTT. Translation: CASSLGRAGFTDTQYF.